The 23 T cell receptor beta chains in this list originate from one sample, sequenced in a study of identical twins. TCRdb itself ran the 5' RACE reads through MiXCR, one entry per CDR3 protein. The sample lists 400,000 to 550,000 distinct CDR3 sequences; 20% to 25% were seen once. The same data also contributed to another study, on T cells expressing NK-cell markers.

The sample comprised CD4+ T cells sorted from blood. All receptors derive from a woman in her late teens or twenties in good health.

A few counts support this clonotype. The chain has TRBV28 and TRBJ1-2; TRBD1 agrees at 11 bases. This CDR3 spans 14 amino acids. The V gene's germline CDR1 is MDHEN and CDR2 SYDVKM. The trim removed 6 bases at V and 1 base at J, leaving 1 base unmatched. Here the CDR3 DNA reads TGTGCCAGCAGCGGGACAGGGGGTAACTATGGCTACACCTTC. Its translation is CASSGTGGNYGYTF.

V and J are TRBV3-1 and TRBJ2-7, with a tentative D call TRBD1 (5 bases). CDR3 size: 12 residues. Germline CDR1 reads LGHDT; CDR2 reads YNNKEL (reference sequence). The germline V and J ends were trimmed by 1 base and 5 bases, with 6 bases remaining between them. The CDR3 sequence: CASSQVTDEQYF. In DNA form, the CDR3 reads TGTGCCAGCAGCCAAGTGACAGACGAGCAGTACTTC.

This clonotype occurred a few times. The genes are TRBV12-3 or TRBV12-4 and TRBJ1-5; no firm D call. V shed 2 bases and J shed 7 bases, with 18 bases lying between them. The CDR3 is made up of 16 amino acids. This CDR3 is CASSLYEVGYGQPQHF. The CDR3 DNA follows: TGTGCCAGCAGTTTATATGAGGTGGGTTACGGGCAGCCCCAGCATTTT.

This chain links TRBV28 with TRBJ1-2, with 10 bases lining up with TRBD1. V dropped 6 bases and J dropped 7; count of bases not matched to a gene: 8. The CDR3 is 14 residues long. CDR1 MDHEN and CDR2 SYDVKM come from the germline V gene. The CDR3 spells CASSAGTGVFGYTF. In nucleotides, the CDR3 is TGTGCCAGCAGCGCCGGGACAGGGGTTTTTGGCTACACCTTC.

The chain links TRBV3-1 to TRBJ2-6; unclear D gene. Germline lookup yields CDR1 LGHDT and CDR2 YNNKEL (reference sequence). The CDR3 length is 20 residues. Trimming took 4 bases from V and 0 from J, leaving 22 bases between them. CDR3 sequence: CASSLMTSGPHSSGANVLTF. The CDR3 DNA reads TGTGCCAGCAGCCTAATGACTTCGGGTCCCCACAGCTCTGGGGCCAACGTCCTGACTTTC. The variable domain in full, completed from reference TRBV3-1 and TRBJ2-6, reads DTAVSQTPKYLVTQMGNDKSIKCEQNLGHDTMYWYKQDSKKFLKIMFSYNNKELIINETVPNRFSPKSPDKAHLNLHINSLELGDSAVYFCASSLMTSGPHSSGANVLTFGAGSRLTVL.

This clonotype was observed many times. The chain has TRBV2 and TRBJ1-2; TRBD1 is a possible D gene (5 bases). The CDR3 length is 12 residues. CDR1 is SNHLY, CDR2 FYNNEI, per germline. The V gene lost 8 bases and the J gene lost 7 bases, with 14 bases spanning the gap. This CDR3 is CASQGSVGGYTF. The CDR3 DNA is TGTGCCAGCCAGGGTTCCGTCGGTGGCTACACCTTC. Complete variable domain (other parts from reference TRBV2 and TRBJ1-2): EPEVTQTPSHQVTQMGQEVILRCVPISNHLYFYWYRQILGQKVEFLVSFYNNEISEKSEIFDDQFSVERPDGSNFTLKIRSTKLEDSAMYFCASQGSVGGYTFGSGTRLTVV.

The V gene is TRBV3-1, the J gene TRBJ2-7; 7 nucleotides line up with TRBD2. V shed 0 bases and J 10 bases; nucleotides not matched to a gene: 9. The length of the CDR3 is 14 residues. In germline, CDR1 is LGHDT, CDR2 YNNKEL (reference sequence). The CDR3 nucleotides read TGTGCCAGCAGCCAAGATCTCGCAAGCGGGGTACAGTACTTC. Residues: CASSQDLASGVQYF.

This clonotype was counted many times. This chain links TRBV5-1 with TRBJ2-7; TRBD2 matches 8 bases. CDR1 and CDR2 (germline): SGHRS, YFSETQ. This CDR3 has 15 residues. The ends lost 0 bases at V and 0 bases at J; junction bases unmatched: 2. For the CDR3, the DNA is TGCGCCAGCAGCTTGGCGGGAGGGCCCTCCTACGAGCAGTACTTC. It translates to CASSLAGGPSYEQYF.

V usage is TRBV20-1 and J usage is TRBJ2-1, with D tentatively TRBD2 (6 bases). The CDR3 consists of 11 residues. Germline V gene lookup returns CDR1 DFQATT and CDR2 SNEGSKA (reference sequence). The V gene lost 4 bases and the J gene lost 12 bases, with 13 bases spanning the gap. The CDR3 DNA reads TGCAGTGCTACCGAGTGGGGAGGGCAGTTCTTC. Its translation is CSATEWGGQFF.

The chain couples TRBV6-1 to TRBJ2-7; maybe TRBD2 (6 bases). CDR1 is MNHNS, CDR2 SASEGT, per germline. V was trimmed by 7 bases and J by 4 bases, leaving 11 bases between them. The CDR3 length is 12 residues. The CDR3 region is CASIVREYEQYF. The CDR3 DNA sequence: TGTGCCAGCATCGTCCGGGAGTACGAGCAGTACTTC.

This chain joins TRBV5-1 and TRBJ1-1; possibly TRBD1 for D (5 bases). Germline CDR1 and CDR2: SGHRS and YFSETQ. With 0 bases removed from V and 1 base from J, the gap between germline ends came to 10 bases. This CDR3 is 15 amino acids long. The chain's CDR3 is CASSLGETANTEAFF. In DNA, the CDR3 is TGCGCCAGCAGCTTGGGTGAGACAGCGAACACTGAAGCTTTCTTT.

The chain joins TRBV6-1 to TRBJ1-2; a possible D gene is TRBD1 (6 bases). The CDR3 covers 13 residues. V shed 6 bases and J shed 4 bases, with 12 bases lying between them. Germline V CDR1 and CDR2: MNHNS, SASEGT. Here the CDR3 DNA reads TGTGCCAGCAGCGTCGGGGGGCCCTATGGCTACACCTTC. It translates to CASSVGGPYGYTF.

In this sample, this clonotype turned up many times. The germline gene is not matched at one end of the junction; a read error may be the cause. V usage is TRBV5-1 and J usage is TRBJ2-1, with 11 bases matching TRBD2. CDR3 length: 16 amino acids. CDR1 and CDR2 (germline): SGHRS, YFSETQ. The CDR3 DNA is TGTGCCAGCAGCTCCACTAGCGGGAGCTCCTACAATGAGCAGTTCTTC. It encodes CASSSTSGSSYNEQFF.

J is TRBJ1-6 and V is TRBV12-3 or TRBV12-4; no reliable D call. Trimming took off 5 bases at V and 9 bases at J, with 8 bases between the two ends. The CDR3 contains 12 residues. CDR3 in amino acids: CASSLRFSPLHF. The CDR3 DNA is TGTGCCAGCAGTCTCAGGTTTTCACCCCTCCACTTT.

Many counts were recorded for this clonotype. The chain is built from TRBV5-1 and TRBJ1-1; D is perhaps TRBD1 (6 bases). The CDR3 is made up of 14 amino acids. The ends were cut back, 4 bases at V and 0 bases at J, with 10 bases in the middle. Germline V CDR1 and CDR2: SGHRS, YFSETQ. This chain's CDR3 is CASSPGHLNTEAFF. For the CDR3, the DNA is TGCGCCAGCAGCCCGGGACATTTGAACACTGAAGCTTTCTTT.

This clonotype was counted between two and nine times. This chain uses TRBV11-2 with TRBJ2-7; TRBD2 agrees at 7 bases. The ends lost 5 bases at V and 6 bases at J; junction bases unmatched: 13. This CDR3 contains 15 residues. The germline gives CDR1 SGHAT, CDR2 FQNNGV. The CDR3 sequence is CASSIRVAGALEQYF. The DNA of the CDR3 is TGTGCCAGCAGCATCCGAGTGGCGGGAGCTCTCGAGCAGTACTTC.

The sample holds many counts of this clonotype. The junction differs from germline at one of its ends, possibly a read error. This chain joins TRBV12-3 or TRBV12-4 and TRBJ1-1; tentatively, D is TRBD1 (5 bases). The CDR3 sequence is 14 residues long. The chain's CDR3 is CASSLAGGNTEAFF. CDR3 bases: TGCGCCAGCAGCTTGGCCGGGGGGAACACTGAAGCTTTCTTT.

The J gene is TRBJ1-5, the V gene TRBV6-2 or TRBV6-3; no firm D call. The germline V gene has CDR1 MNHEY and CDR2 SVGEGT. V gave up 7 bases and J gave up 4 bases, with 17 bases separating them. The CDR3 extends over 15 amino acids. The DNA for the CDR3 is TGTGCCAGCACTCCGATCGCCTGGTGGAATCAGCCCCAGCATTTT. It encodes CASTPIAWWNQPQHF.

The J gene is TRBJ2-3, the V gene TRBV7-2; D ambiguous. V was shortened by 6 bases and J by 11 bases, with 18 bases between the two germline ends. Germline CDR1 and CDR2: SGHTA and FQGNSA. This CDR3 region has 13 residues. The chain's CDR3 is CASRTTGGSGQYF. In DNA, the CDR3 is TGTGCCAGCAGGACAACGGGCGGATCGGGGCAGTATTTT.

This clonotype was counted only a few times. The CDR3 bases are TGTGCCAGCAGTTCGACAGGCGAAAATTCACCCCTCCACTTT. Translating it yields CASSSTGENSPLHF. This chain joins TRBV6-2 or TRBV6-3 and TRBJ1-6, with D tentatively TRBD1 (6 bases). This CDR3 spans 14 amino acids. V dropped 4 bases and J dropped 7 bases, with 11 bases sitting between them. CDR1 is MNHEY and CDR2 is SVGEGT in the germline V gene.

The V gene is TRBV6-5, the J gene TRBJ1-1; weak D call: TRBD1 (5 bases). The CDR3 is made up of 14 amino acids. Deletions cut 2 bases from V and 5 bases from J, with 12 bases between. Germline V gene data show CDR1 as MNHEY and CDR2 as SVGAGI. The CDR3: CASSYDAGRTEAFF. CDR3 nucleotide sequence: TGTGCCAGCAGTTACGATGCAGGGAGGACTGAAGCTTTCTTT.

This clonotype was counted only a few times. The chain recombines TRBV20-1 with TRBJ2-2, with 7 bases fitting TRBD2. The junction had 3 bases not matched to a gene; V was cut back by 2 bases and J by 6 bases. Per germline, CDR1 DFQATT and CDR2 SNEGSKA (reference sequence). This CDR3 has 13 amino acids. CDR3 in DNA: TGCAGTGCTAGAACTAGCGTATCCGGGGAGCTGTTTTTT. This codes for CSARTSVSGELFF.

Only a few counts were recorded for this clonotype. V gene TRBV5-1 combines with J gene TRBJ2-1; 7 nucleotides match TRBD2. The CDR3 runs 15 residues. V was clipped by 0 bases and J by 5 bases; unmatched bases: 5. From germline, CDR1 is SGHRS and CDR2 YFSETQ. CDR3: CASSLAVAGHNEQFF. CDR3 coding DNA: TGCGCCAGCAGCTTGGCGGTAGCGGGCCACAATGAGCAGTTCTTC.